This T cell receptor (beta chain) appears in the sequencing data of a study of cytomegalovirus exposure and HLA in healthy donors. Germline trimming cut 8 bases from V and 8 bases from J; bases unmatched to any gene: 7. Per the germline V gene, CDR1 is MDHEN and CDR2 is SYDVKM. This CDR3 is built from 12 residues. Both 60 Vbeta primers and 13 Jbeta primers went into the PCR. Repertoires were generated with immunoSEQ multiplex PCR, while TCRdb's copy carries only in-frame clones and drops some. The repertoire table contains about 130,000 clones. The J gene is TRBJ1-2, the V gene TRBV28, with TRBD1 matching 8 bases. Input material: PBMCs. The source of this sequence is a woman aged 40 to 50 in good health and CMV-seropositive. The CDR3 DNA reads as TGTGCCAGCCAGACAGGGGAGAGGGGCTACACCTTC. Its translation is CASQTGERGYTF.